The clone carrying this TCR beta chain was counted once. Its specificity is unknown. The V end was cut by 3 bases, the J end by 7 bases, with 13 bases between. This CDR3 spans 14 amino acids. Germline CDR1 and CDR2: KGHSH and LQKENI. This specimen belongs to a study of T cell responses to AZD1222 COVID-19 vaccine. Study context: Pooling of second doses given at about 4 or about 12 weeks was done. The study's findings and limits: Among vaccine-associated CD4 TCRs, coverage spanned spike, with dominance at 160-218 and 743-854. Following two doses of AZD1222, Spike-specific TCR breadth and depth rose.

Sequencing was performed with immunoSEQ multiplex PCR; in TCRdb, only in-frame clones are kept and a portion is missing. The sample holds 25,000 to 30,000 clones, about nine tenths seen once. Material: peripheral blood, obtained on day 0 of AZD1222 vaccination. This TCR came from an adult in good health. V and J are TRBV18 and TRBJ2-1; perhaps TRBD2 as D (5 bases). CDR3 nucleotides: TGTGCCAGCTCACCGCGGGCTGGGTGGAATGAGCAGTTCTTC. Translated: CASSPRAGWNEQFF.